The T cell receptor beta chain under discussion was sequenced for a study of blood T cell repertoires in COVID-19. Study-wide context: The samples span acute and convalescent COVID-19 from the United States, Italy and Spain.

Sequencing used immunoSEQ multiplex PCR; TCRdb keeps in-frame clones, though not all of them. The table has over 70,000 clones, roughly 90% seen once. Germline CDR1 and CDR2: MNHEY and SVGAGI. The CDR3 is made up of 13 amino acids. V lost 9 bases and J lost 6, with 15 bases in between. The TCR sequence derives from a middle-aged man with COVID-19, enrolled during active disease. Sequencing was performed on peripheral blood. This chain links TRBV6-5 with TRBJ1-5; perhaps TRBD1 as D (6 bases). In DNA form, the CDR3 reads TGTGCCAGTATCAGGGGTGGGGGTCAGCCCCAGCATTTT. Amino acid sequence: CASIRGGGQPQHF.